A selection of T cell receptor beta chains follows, all from one sample in a study of OX40 agonist ivuxolimab in advanced cancers. The table came from immunoSEQ multiplex PCR; TCRdb's copy has only in-frame clones and leaves some out. The sample yields tens of thousands of clones, 65% to 90% seen once. The material sequenced was CD4+ or CD8+ T cells sorted from blood, taken in a trial of the OX40 agonist ivuxolimab. These receptors were collected from an adult with an advanced solid tumor such as melanoma, head and neck, liver or kidney cancer. Both conserved end residues are trimmed from each CDR3.

V gene: TRBV5-1
CDR3 protein: ASSLALTQETQY

V gene: TRBV4-1
CDR3 protein: ASSPTGANDYEQY

V gene: TRBV28
CDR3 protein: ASSSPGQGATSSYNEQF

V gene: TRBV9
CDR3 protein: ASSVVGAGETDTQY

V gene: TRBV7-9
CDR3 protein: ASSFPDRVGGNTIY

V gene: TRBV9
CDR3 protein: ASSVTGTGGGEQY

V gene: TRBV5-4
CDR3 protein: ASRTGLAGDLYADTQY

V gene: TRBV4-2
CDR3 protein: ASSQELAGNYEQY

V gene: TRBV9
CDR3 protein: ASSVGYEQY

V gene: TRBV6-5
CDR3 protein: ASRELRQGRGEQY

V gene: TRBV30
CDR3 protein: AWSLTGGDEQY

V gene: TRBV6-6
CDR3 protein: ASSYRGSNTGELF

V gene: TRBV7-6
CDR3 protein: ASSQRRSLFSYNEQF

V gene: TRBV4-1
CDR3 protein: ASSQEGVSQPQH

V gene: TRBV27
CDR3 protein: ASSPLGRALYGYT